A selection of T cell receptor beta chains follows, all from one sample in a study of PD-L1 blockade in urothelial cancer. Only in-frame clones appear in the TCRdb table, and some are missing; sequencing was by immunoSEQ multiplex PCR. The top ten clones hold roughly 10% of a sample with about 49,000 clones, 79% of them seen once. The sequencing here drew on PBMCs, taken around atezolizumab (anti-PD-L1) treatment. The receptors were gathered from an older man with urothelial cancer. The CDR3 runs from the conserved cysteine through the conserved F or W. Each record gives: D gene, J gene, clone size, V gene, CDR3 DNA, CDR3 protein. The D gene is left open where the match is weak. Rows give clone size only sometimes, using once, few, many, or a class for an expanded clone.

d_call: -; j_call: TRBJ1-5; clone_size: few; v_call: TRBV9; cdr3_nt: TGTGCCAGCAGCGTATACGGGGACAATCAGCCCCAGCATTTT; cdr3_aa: CASSVYGDNQPQHF
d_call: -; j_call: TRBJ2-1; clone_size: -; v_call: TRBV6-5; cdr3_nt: TGTGCCAGCAGTTTGGGCCCATACAATGAGCAGTTCTTC; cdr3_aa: CASSLGPYNEQFF
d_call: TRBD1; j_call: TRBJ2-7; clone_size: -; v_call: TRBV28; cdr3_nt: TGTGCCAGCAGTACCCCCGACAGGGGATACGAGCAGTACTTC; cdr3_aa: CASSTPDRGYEQYF
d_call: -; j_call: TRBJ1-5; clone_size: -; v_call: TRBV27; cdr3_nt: TGTGCCAGCAGCCCCAGGGCCGGAAATCAGCCCCAGCATTTT; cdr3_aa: CASSPRAGNQPQHF
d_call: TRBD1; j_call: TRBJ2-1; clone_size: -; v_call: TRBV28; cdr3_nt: TGTGCCAGCAGTCTCGGACAGGGCCGTTCGATAAACAATGAGCAGTTCTTC; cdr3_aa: CASSLGQGRSINNEQFF
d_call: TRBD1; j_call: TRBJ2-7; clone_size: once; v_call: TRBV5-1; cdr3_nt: TGCGCCAGCAGCTCCCTGACAGGGGGTTTGTCCTACGAGCAGTACTTC; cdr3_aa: CASSSLTGGLSYEQYF
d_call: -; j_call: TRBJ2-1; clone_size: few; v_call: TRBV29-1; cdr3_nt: TGCAGCCTCTCCAGGGACAAGAGCTCCTACAATGAGCAGTTCTTC; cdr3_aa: CSLSRDKSSYNEQFF
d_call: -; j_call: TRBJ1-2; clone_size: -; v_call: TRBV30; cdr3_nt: TGTGCCTGGAGAGTCGACAGTGGCTACACCTTC; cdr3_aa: CAWRVDSGYTF
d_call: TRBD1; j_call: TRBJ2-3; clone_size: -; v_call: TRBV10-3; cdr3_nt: TGTGCCATCAGTGACCCCGGGACAGGGAAAGCAGATACGCAGTATTTT; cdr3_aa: CAISDPGTGKADTQYF
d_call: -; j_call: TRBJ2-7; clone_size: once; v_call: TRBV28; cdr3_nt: TGTGCCAGCAGTTACTTAGGGCCAGGGGTTCACGAGCAGTACTTC; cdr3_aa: CASSYLGPGVHEQYF
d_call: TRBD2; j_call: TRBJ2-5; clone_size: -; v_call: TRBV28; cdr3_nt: TGTGCCAGCAGTTTTGCGGGGGGAGGGGTAGAGACCCAGTACTTC; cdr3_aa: CASSFAGGGVETQYF
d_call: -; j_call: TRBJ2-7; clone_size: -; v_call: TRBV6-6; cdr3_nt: TGTGCCAGCAGTTACTCTATGTTCTACGAGCAGTACTTC; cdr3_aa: CASSYSMFYEQYF
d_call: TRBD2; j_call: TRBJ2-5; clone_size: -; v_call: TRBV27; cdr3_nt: TGTGCCAGCAGTTTGAGCGGGAGGGCCGCAGAGACCCAGTACTTC; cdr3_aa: CASSLSGRAAETQYF
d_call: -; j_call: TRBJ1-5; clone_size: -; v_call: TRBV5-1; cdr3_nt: TGCGCCAGCAGCTTGGAAGGGGCCGTTAGCAATCAGCCCCAGCATTTT; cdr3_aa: CASSLEGAVSNQPQHF
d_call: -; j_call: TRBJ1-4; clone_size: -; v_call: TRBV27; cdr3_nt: TGTGCCAGCAGTTTAGTCGGGGGGGGTGAAAAACTGTTTTTT; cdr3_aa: CASSLVGGGEKLFF
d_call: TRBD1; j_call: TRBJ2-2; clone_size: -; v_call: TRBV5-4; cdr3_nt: TGTGCCAGCAGCTTGGGGGACAGGGTTACCGGGGAGCTGTTTTTT; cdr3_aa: CASSLGDRVTGELFF
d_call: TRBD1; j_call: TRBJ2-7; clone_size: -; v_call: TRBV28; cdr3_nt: TGTGCCAGCAGTTTAAGACGGACAGGGGGCAACTACGAGCAGTACTTC; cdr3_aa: CASSLRRTGGNYEQYF
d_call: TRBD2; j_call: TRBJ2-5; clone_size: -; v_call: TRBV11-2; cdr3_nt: TGTGCCAGCAGCTCACTCGGGACTAGCGGCCAAGAGACCCAGTACTTC; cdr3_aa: CASSSLGTSGQETQYF
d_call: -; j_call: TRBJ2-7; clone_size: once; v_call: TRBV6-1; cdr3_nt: TGTGCCAGCAGGGACCGACTAGATTCCGAGCAGTACTTC; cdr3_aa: CASRDRLDSEQYF
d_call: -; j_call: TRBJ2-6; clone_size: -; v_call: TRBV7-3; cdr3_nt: TGTGCCAGCAGCCCGACAGCTCCTGGGGCCAACGTCCTGACTTTC; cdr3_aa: CASSPTAPGANVLTF
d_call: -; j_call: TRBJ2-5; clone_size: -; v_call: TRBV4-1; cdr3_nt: TGCGCCAGCAGCCAAGCGCCGGCGGTAGAGACCCAGTACTTC; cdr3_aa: CASSQAPAVETQYF
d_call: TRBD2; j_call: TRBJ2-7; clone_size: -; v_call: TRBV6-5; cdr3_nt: TGTGCCAGCAGTTCGGGACTAGCGGGAAAGTTCTACGAGCAGTACTTC; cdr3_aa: CASSSGLAGKFYEQYF
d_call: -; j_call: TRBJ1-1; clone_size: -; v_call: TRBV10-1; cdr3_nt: TGCGCCAGCAGCGACAGGACAGCCCCGGGGGCTTTCTTT; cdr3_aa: CASSDRTAPGAFF
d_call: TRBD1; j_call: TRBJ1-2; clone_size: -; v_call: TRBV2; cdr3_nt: TGTGCCAGCAGTGTTCAGACAGGGGACTATGGCTACACCTTC; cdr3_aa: CASSVQTGDYGYTF
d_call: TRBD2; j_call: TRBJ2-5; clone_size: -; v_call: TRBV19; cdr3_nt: TGTGCCAGTAGTATGGGGTCTAGCGGGAAAGAGACCCAGTACTTC; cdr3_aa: CASSMGSSGKETQYF
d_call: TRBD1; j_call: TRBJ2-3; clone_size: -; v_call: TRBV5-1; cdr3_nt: TGCGCCAGCAGCCCGGGGACAGCGTACACAGATACGCAGTATTTT; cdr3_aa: CASSPGTAYTDTQYF
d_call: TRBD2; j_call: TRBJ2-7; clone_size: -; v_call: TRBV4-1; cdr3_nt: TGCGCCAGCAGCCAACCGGGACTAGCGGGAGGGGGAACCCCCTACGAGCAGTACTTC; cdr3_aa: CASSQPGLAGGGTPYEQYF
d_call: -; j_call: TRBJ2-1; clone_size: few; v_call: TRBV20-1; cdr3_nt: TGCAGTGCTACAATCCACAATGAGCAGTTCTTC; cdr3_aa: CSATIHNEQFF
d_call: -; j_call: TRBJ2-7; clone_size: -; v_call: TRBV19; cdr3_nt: TGTGCCAGTAGTAGCCAGGTCGGTGGGTCCTACGAGCAGTACTTC; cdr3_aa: CASSSQVGGSYEQYF
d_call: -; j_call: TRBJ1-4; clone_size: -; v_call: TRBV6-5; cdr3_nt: TGTGCCAGCAGTTACGTCCGGGGGGATGAAAAACTGTTTTTT; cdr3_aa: CASSYVRGDEKLFF
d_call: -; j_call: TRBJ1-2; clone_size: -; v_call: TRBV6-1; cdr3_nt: TGTGCCAGCAGTGAAGGACAGCGTTCTAACTATGGCTACACCTTC; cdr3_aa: CASSEGQRSNYGYTF
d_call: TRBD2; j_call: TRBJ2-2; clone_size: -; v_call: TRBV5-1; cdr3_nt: TGCGCCAGCAACACCTTTAGCGGGAGCGGGGAGCTGTTTTTT; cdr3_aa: CASNTFSGSGELFF
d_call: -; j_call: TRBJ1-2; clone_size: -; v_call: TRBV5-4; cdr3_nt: TGTGCCAGCAGCTTGAGTCGGGAGGACTATGGCTACACCTTC; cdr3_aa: CASSLSREDYGYTF
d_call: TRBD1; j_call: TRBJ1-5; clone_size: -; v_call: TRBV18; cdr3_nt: TGTGCCAGCTCACGTACAGGGGACGATCAGCCCCAGCATTTT; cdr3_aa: CASSRTGDDQPQHF
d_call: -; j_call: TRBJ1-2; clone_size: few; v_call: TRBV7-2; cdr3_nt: TGTGCCAGCAGCTTAGTAGCCGAATCTGGCTACACCTTC; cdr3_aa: CASSLVAESGYTF
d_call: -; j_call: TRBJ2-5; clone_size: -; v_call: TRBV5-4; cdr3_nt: TGTGCCAGCAGCTTGGGAGGCTTGCAAGAGACCCAGTACTTC; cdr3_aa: CASSLGGLQETQYF
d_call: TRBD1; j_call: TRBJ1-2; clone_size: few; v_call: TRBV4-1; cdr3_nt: TGCGCCAGCAGCCAAGGACAGGGAGCTAACTATGGCTACACCTTC; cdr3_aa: CASSQGQGANYGYTF
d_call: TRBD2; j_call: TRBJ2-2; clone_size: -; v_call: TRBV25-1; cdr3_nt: TGTGCCAGCAGTGAATACGGGAGGGCCGAAGGGACCGGGGAGCTGTTTTTT; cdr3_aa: CASSEYGRAEGTGELFF
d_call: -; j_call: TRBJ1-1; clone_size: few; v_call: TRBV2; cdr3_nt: TGTGCCAGCAGTGAGGGAGGAGGTTGGGGGAGGAGCACTGAAGCTTTCTTT; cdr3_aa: CASSEGGGWGRSTEAFF
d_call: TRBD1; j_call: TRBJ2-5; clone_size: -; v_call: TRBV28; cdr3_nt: TGTGCCAGCAGTCGTCCTCAGGGGGCGGGAGAGACCCAGTACTTC; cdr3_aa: CASSRPQGAGETQYF
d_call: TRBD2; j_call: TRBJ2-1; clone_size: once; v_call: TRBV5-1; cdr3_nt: TGCGCCAGCAGCTTGGCGGGACTAGCGGGGGACAATGAGCAGTTCTTC; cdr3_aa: CASSLAGLAGDNEQFF
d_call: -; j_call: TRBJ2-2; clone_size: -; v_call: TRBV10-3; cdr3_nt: TGTGCCATCAGTGAGACCGGGACTCACACCGGGGAGCTGTTTTTT; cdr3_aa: CAISETGTHTGELFF
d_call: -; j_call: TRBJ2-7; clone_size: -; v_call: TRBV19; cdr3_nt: TGTGCCAGTAGTAGGGGCGCCCACGACCATTACGAGCAGTACTTC; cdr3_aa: CASSRGAHDHYEQYF
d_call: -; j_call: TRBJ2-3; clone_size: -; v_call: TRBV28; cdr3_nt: TGTGCCAGCAGTTTGTGGGCGGGCAGAAGCACAGATACGCAGTATTTT; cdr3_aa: CASSLWAGRSTDTQYF
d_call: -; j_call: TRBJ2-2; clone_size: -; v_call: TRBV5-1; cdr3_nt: TGCGCCAGCAGCTTGGGACAGGAAACACTCACCGGGGAGCTGTTTTTT; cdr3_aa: CASSLGQETLTGELFF
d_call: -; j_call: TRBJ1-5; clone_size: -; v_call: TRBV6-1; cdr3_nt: TGTGCCAGCAGTGAAGTCTTACAGATCAATCAGCCCCAGCATTTT; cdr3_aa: CASSEVLQINQPQHF
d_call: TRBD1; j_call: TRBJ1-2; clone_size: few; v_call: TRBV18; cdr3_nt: TGTGCCAGCTCACCGGGGACAGGGTGGGTCGAGAACTATGGCTACACCTTC; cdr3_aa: CASSPGTGWVENYGYTF